The 20 T cell receptor beta chains reported below all come from one sample, sequenced in a study of radiotherapy plus CTLA-4 blockade in lung cancer. Produced via immunoSEQ multiplex PCR; TCRdb's table is partial and in-frame only. Among around 80,000 clones listed, under 75% were seen once. This specimen was peripheral blood, taken from a patient treated with radiotherapy plus ipilimumab. Receptors were obtained from a human donor with non-small cell lung cancer whose response to radiotherapy plus ipilimumab could not be evaluated.

This rearrangement joins TRBV29-1 to TRBJ1-1; 7 nucleotides match TRBD1. The CDR3 is 12 amino acids. Germline CDR1 is SQVTM and CDR2 is ANQGSEA. Trimming cost V 6 bases and J 6 bases; bases outside gene matches: 7. The CDR3 sequence is CSVATGMAEAFF. The CDR3 DNA reads TGCAGCGTGGCGACAGGGATGGCTGAAGCTTTCTTT.

Only one count was recorded for this clone. This rearrangement joins TRBV5-5 to TRBJ2-2; D is unresolved. The CDR3 contains 14 residues. Germline-derived CDR1 and CDR2 are SGHKS and YYEKEE (reference sequence). The V gene lost 4 bases and the J gene lost 5 bases, with 12 bases spanning the gap. CDR3 sequence reads: CASSQAHLTGELFF. The CDR3 nucleotides read TGTGCCAGCAGCCAAGCCCACCTAACCGGGGAGCTGTTTTTT.

The chain links TRBV7-9 to TRBJ1-1; D not certain. V was pared by 5 bases and J by 7 bases, with 17 bases between. Germline V gene sequence: CDR1 SEHNR, CDR2 FQNEAQ (reference sequence). The CDR3 is made up of 14 amino acids. This chain's CDR3 is CASSHLWTGIEAFF. The DNA for the CDR3 is TGTGCCAGCAGCCACTTGTGGACGGGGATTGAAGCTTTCTTT.

V is TRBV29-1 and J is TRBJ1-4; D is ambiguous. The CDR3 length is 13 residues. Germline V gives CDR1 SQVTM, CDR2 ANQGSEA. Trimming removed 4 bases at V and 6 bases at J, with 12 bases between. CDR3: CSVVRVGDEKLFF. CDR3 sequence (DNA): TGCAGCGTTGTGAGGGTTGGGGATGAAAAACTGTTTTTT.

The DNA of the CDR3 is TGCGCCAGCAGCTTGGAACAATCGGGGAACACTGAAGCTTTCTTT. Its translation is CASSLEQSGNTEAFF. The chain recombines TRBV5-1 with TRBJ1-1, with no clear D. Germline CDR1 reads SGHRS; CDR2 reads YFSETQ. V was clipped by 0 bases and J by 1 base, with 10 bases between them. The CDR3 spans 15 residues.

This clone turned up a few times. The V and J genes are TRBV4-3 and TRBJ2-7; TRBD1 aligns across 7 bases. CDR3 length equals 14 residues. CDR1 LGHNA and CDR2 YSLEER come from the germline V gene. Trimming at V came to 3 bases and at J to 0 bases, leaving 2 bases not matched to a gene. This chain's CDR3 is CASSHPGGSYEQYF. The CDR3, as DNA: TGCGCCAGCAGCCACCCAGGGGGCTCCTACGAGCAGTACTTC.

This clone was detected once. The V gene is TRBV7-9, the J gene TRBJ1-4; D is unresolved. This CDR3 has 13 amino acids. Looked up from germline, CDR1 is SEHNR and CDR2 is FQNEAQ (reference sequence). V shed 0 bases and J shed 4 bases, with 3 bases lying between them. The CDR3 loop is CASSLAVNEKLFF. Here the CDR3 DNA reads TGTGCCAGCAGCTTAGCCGTTAATGAAAAACTGTTTTTT. Using reference TRBV7-9 and TRBJ1-4 for the parts outside the CDR3, the full variable domain is DTGVSQNPRHKITKRGQNVTFRCDPISEHNRLYWYRQTLGQGPEFLTYFQNEAQLEKSRLLSDRFSAERPKGSFSTLEIQRTEQGDSAMYLCASSLAVNEKLFFGSGTQLSVL.

The chain links TRBV7-9 to TRBJ2-6; perhaps TRBD1 as D (7 bases). The V end was cut by 1 base, the J end by 4 bases, with 20 bases between. The CDR3 is 19 residues long. Germline V gene data show CDR1 as SEHNR and CDR2 as FQNEAQ (reference sequence). The CDR3 here is CASSLVGSRGQRGANVLTF. DNA for the CDR3: TGTGCCAGCAGCTTAGTCGGGAGTAGGGGGCAGAGAGGGGCCAACGTCCTGACTTTC.

The V and J genes are TRBV10-3 and TRBJ2-1, with D perhaps TRBD1 (6 bases). V gave up 9 bases and J gave up 9 bases, with 15 bases separating them. The germline V gene encodes CDR1 ENHRY and CDR2 SYGVKD. There are 12 residues in the CDR3. Written as DNA, the CDR3 is TGTGCCATTCAGGCCACAGGGATTGAGCAGTTCTTC. Protein product: CAIQATGIEQFF.

The V and J genes are TRBV6-6 and TRBJ1-6; D is perhaps TRBD1 (6 bases). Trimming left V 4 bases short and J 7 bases short, with 8 bases between. The CDR3 totals 13 residues. Looked up from germline, CDR1 is MNHNY and CDR2 is SVGAGI (reference sequence). The CDR3 DNA reads as TGTGCCAGCAGTTTTGGACAGAATTCACCCCTCCACTTT. Its protein product is CASSFGQNSPLHF.

The V and J genes are TRBV4-1 and TRBJ2-7; 7 positions match TRBD1. The CDR3 spans 14 residues. J gave up 0 bases and V 3 bases, and 2 bases lay outside the gene matches. CDR1 is MGHRA, CDR2 YSYEKL, per germline. The CDR3 coding sequence is TGCGCCAGCAGCCACCCAGGGGGCTCCTACGAGCAGTACTTC. Its translation is CASSHPGGSYEQYF.

In its sample, this clone was seen a few times. The chain joins TRBV28 to TRBJ2-1; tentatively, D is TRBD2 (5 bases). In germline, CDR1 is MDHEN, CDR2 SYDVKM. The V and J ends lost 5 bases and 4 bases respectively, with 15 bases between them. This CDR3 comprises 15 residues. The CDR3 nucleotides are TGTGCCAGCAGTCGTTCAGCAAGCGGTTACAATGAGCAGTTCTTC. This encodes CASSRSASGYNEQFF.

A few counts support this clone. V is TRBV5-5 and J is TRBJ1-2, with 7 bases identical to TRBD1. Germline-derived CDR1 and CDR2 are SGHKS and YYEKEE (reference sequence). The trim removed 8 bases at V and 4 bases at J, leaving 14 bases unmatched. This CDR3 region has 15 residues. This CDR3 is CARRDSLNHLYGYTF. CDR3 in DNA: TGTGCCAGAAGGGACAGCTTAAACCACCTCTATGGCTACACCTTC.

This CDR3 reads CASSQVAEGVVSYGYTF. DNA for the CDR3: TGCGCCAGCAGCCAAGTCGCTGAGGGAGTGGTTAGCTATGGCTACACCTTC. The V gene is TRBV4-3, the J gene TRBJ1-2; no firm D call. The germline V gene encodes CDR1 LGHNA and CDR2 YSLEER. V dropped 1 base and J dropped 4 bases, with 19 bases sitting between them. This CDR3 contains 17 residues.

The chain uses TRBV7-2 and TRBJ2-1; 8 nucleotides line up with TRBD2. Germline V gene sequence: CDR1 SGHTA, CDR2 FQGNSA. The V segment lost 1 base and the J segment 7 bases; nucleotides outside the gene matches: 9. This CDR3 is built from 16 residues. Here the CDR3 reads CASSLVFQRESNEQFF. In DNA, the CDR3 is TGTGCCAGCAGCTTAGTATTCCAGCGGGAGTCGAATGAGCAGTTCTTC.

This clone has a handful of counts. The V and J genes are TRBV5-1 and TRBJ1-1; possibly TRBD1 for D (6 bases). The CDR3 is 13 amino acids. The ends were cut back, 6 bases at V and 4 bases at J, with 13 bases in the middle. The germline CDR1 and CDR2 sequences are SGHRS and YFSETQ. The CDR3: CASIGGAGTEAFF. The CDR3, as DNA: TGCGCCAGCATTGGGGGCGCGGGCACTGAAGCTTTCTTT.

Of note for this clone: The identical CDR3 is also encoded by other nucleotide sequences in the sample. This chain links TRBV7-2 with TRBJ2-1; 10 nucleotides line up with TRBD2. The CDR3 length is 15 residues. The V segment lost 0 bases and the J segment 8 bases; nucleotides outside the gene matches: 4. CDR1 SGHTA and CDR2 FQGNSA come from the germline V gene. CDR3 DNA sequence: TGTGCCAGCAGCTTAGCCAGCGGGGGGGCGTATGAGCAGTTCTTC. Protein product: CASSLASGGAYEQFF.

V gene TRBV28 combines with J gene TRBJ2-3; 10 nucleotides align to TRBD2. Germline trimming cut 6 bases from V and 3 bases from J; bases unmatched to any gene: 15. CDR1 and CDR2 (germline): MDHEN, SYDVKM. The CDR3 sequence is 18 residues long. CDR3 in DNA: TGTGCCAGCAGCAAAAGGGGAGCCGGGACTAGCGAGACAGATACGCAGTATTTT. Protein: CASSKRGAGTSETDTQYF.

This clone was observed a handful of times. The chain is built from TRBV19 and TRBJ1-5; 8 bases fit TRBD1. This CDR3 is built from 14 residues. Germline CDR1 LNHDA, CDR2 SQIVND (reference sequence). V gave up 6 bases and J gave up 6 bases; unmatched junction bases: 7. CDR3 region: CASSTVRGPQPQHF. The CDR3 coding sequence is TGTGCCAGTAGCACAGTCAGGGGGCCTCAGCCCCAGCATTTT.

The chain is built from TRBV30 and TRBJ2-5, with 7 positions matching TRBD2. Germline V lookup: CDR1 GTSNPN, CDR2 SVGIG (reference sequence). There are 13 residues in the CDR3. V lost 6 bases, J lost 2 bases, and 6 bases stayed unmatched. The CDR3 nucleotides are TGTGCCTGCCTGCTAGCGGAGCAAGAGACCCAGTACTTC. Its translation is CACLLAEQETQYF.